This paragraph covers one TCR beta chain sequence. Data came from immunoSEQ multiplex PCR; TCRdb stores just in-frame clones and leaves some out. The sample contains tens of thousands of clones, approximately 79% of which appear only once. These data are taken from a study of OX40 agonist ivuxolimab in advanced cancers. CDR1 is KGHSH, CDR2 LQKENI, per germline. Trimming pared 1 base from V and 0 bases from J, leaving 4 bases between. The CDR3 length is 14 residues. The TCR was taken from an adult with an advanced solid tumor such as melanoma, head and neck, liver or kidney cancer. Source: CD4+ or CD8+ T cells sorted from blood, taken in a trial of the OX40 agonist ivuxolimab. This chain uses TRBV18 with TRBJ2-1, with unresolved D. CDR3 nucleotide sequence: TGTGCCAGCTCACCACTAGCCTCCTACAATGAGCAGTTCTTC. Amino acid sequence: CASSPLASYNEQFF.